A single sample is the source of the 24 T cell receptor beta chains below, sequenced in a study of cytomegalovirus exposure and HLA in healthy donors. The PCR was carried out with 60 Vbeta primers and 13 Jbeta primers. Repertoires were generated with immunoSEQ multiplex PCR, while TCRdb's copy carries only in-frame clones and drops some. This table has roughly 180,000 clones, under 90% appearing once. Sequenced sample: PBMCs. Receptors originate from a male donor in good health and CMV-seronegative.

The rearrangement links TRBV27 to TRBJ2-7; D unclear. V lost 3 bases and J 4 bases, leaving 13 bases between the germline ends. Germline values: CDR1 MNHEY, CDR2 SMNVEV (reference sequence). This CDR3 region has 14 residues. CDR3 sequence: CASSLRPEFYEQYF. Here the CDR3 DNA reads TGTGCCAGCAGTTTGAGACCGGAGTTTTACGAGCAGTACTTC.

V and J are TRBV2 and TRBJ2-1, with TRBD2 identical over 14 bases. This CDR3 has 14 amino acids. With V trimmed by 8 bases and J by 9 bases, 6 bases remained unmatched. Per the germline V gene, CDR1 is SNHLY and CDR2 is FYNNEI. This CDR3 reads CASVGLAGAGEQFF. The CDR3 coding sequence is TGTGCCAGCGTGGGACTAGCGGGAGCTGGTGAGCAGTTCTTC. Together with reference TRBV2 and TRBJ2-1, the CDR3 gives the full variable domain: EPEVTQTPSHQVTQMGQEVILRCVPISNHLYFYWYRQILGQKVEFLVSFYNNEISEKSEIFDDQFSVERPDGSNFTLKIRSTKLEDSAMYFCASVGLAGAGEQFFGPGTRLTVL.

The chain's CDR3 is CASSLAGGSYEQYF. The CDR3 bases are TGTGCCAGCAGCTTGGCGGGGGGCTCCTACGAGCAGTACTTC. V and J are TRBV5-8 and TRBJ2-5, with TRBD2 identical over 7 bases. The closer fit of TRBJ2-7 to the DNA end suggests the J call may be wrong. Germline CDR1 reads SGHTS; CDR2 reads YDEGEE. This CDR3 is built from 14 residues.

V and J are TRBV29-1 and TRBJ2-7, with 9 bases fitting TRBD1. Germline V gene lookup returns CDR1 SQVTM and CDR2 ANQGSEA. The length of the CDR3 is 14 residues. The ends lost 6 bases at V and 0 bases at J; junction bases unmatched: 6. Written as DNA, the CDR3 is TGCAGCGTCGCCGGGACAGGGAACTCCTACGAGCAGTACTTC. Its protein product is CSVAGTGNSYEQYF.

Here the CDR3 reads CASSVVVAASYNEQFF. CDR3 nucleotides: TGTGCCAGCAGCGTAGTTGTAGCGGCCTCCTACAATGAGCAGTTCTTC. J is TRBJ2-1 and V is TRBV9; perhaps TRBD2 as D (6 bases). The CDR3 runs to 16 residues. V lost 0 bases and J 0 bases, leaving 10 bases between the germline ends. Germline V gene lookup returns CDR1 SGDLS and CDR2 YYNGEE.

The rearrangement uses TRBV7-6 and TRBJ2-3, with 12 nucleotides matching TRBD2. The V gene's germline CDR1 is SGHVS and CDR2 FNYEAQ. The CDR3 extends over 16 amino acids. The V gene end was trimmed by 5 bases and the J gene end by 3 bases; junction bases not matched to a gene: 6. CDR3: CASSTLAGGLTDTQYF. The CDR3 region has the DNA TGTGCCAGCAGCACCCTAGCGGGAGGGTTAACAGATACGCAGTATTTT.

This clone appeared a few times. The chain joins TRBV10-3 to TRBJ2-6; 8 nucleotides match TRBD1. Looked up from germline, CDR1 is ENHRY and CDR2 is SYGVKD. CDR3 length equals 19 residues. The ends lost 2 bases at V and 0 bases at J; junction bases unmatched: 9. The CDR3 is CAISERWDRFSSGANVLTF. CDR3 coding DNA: TGTGCCATCAGTGAGCGTTGGGACAGGTTTTCCTCTGGGGCCAACGTCCTGACTTTC.

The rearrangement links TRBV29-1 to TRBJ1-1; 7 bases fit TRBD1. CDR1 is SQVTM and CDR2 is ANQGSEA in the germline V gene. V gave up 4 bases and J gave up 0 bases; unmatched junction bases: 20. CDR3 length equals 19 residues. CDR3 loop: CSVGLVFERGHEMNTEAFF. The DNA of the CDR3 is TGCAGCGTTGGATTAGTTTTCGAAAGGGGGCATGAAATGAACACTGAAGCTTTCTTT.

CDR3 residues: CASSGGQGRTEAFF. The CDR3, as DNA: TGTGCCAGCAGTGGTGGACAGGGACGAACTGAAGCTTTCTTT. The V gene is TRBV6-5, the J gene TRBJ1-1; 8 nucleotides agree with TRBD1. J lost 5 bases, V lost 5 bases, and 7 bases had no gene match. The germline V gene encodes CDR1 MNHEY and CDR2 SVGAGI. There are 14 residues in the CDR3.

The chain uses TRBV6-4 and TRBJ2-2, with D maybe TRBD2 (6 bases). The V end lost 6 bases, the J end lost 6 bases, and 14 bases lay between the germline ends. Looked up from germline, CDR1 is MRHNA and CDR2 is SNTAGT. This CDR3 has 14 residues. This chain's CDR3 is CASRKGTSAGELFF. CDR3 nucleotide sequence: TGTGCCAGCAGAAAAGGGACTTCGGCCGGGGAGCTGTTTTTT.

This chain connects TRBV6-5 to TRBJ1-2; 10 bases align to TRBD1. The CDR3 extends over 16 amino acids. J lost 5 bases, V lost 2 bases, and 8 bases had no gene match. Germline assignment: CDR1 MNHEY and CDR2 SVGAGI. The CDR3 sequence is CASSYGTTGGWYGYTF. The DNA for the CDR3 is TGTGCCAGCAGTTACGGGACGACAGGGGGCTGGTATGGCTACACCTTC.

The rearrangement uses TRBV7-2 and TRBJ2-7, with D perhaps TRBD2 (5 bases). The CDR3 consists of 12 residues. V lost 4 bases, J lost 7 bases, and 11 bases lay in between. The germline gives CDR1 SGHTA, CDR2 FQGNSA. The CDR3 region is CASSYGVGEQYF. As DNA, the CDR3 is TGTGCCAGCAGCTACGGGGTTGGAGAGCAGTACTTC.

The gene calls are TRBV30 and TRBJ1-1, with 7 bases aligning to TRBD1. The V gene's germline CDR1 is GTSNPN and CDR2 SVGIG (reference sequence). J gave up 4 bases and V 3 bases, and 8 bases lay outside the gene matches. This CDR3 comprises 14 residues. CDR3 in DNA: TGTGCCTGGAGGAGGGGGCAGGGGGGCACTGAAGCTTTCTTT. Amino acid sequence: CAWRRGQGGTEAFF.

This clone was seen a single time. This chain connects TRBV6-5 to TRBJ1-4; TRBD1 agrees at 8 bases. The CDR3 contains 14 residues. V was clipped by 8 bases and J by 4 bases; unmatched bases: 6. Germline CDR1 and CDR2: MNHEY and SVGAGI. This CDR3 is CASGLGQVNEKLFF. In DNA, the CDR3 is TGTGCCAGCGGCTTGGGACAGGTTAATGAAAAACTGTTTTTT.

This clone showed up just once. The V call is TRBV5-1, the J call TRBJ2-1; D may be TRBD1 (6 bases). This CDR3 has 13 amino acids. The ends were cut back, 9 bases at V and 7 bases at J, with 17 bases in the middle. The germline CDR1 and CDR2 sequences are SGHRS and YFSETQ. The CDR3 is CATPRGRGNEQFF. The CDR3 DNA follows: TGCGCCACCCCGAGGGGGAGAGGGAATGAGCAGTTCTTC.

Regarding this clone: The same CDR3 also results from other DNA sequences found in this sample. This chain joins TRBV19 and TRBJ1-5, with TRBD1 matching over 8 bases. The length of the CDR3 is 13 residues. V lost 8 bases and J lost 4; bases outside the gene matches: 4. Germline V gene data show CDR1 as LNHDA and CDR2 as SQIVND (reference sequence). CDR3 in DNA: TGTGCCAGTGGACAGGGTTTAAATCAGCCCCAGCATTTT. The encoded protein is CASGQGLNQPQHF.

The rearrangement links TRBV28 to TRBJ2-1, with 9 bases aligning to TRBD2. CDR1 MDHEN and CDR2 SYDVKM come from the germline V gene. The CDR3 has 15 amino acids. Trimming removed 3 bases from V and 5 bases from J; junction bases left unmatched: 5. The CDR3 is CASSLISGSHNEQFF. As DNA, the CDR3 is TGTGCCAGCAGTTTGATTAGCGGGAGTCACAATGAGCAGTTCTTC.

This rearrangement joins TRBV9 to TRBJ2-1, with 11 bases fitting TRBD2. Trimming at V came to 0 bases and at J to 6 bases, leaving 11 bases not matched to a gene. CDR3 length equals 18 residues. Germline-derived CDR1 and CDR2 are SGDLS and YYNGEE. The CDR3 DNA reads TGTGCCAGCAGCGTAGCTAGGGTAGCGGGGGGGATTGGCAATGAGCAGTTCTTC. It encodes CASSVARVAGGIGNEQFF.

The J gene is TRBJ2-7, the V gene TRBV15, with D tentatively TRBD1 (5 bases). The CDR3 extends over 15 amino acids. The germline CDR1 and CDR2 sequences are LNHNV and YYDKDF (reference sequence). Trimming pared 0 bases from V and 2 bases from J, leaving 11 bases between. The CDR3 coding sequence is TGTGCCACCAGCAGAGATTTTGACAGAACCTACGAGCAGTACTTC. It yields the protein CATSRDFDRTYEQYF.

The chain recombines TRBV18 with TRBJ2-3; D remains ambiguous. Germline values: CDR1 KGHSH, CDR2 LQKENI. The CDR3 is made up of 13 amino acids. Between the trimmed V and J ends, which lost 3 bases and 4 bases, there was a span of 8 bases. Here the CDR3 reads CASSPPVADTQYF. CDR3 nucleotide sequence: TGTGCCAGCTCACCCCCTGTTGCAGATACGCAGTATTTT.

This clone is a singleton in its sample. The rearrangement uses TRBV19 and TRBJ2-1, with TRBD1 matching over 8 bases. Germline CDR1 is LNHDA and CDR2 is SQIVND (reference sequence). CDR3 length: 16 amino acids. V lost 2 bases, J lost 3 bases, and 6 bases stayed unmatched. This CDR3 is CASSIWPGQDYNEQFF. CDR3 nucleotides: TGTGCCAGTAGTATATGGCCGGGACAGGACTACAATGAGCAGTTCTTC.

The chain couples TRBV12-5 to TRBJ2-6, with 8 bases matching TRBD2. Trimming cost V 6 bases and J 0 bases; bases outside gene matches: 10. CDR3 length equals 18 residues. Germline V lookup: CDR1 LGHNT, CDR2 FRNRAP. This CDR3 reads CASGKRGGSISGANVLTF. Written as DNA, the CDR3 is TGTGCTAGTGGAAAACGGGGGGGGTCCATCTCTGGGGCCAACGTCCTGACTTTC.

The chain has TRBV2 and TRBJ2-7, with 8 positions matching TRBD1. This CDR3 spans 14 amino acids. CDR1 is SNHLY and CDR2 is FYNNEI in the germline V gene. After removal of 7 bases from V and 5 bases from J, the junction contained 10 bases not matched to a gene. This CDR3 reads CASKQTGVGHEQYF. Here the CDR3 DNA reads TGTGCCAGCAAACAGACAGGGGTCGGTCACGAGCAGTACTTC.

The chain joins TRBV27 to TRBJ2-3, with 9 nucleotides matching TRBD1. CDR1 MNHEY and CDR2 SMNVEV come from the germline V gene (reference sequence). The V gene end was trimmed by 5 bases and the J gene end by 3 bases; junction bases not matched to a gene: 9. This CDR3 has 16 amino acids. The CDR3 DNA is TGTGCCAGCAGTCCTATGCCACAGGGGGCTACAGATACGCAGTATTTT. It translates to CASSPMPQGATDTQYF.